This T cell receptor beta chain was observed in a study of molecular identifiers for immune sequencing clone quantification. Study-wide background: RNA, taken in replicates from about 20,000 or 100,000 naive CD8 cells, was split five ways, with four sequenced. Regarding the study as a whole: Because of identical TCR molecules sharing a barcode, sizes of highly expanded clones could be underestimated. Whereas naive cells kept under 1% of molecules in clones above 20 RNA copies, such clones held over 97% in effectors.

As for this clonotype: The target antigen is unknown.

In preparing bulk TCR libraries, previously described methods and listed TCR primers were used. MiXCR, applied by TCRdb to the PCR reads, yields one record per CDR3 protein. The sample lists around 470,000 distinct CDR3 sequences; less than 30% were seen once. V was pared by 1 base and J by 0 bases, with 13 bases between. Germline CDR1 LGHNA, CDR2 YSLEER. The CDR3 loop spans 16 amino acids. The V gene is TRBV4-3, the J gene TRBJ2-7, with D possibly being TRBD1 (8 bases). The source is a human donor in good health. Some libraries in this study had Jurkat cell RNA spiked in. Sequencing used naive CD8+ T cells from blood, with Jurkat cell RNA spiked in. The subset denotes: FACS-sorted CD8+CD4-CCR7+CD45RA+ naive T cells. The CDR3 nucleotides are TGCGCCAGCAGCCAAGCGGGGGGACAGGACTCCTACGAGCAGTACTTC. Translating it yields CASSQAGGQDSYEQYF.